One sample yielded the 19 T cell receptor beta chains listed below, sequenced in a study of shared clonotypes between healthy human individuals. TCRdb's table, derived via immunoSEQ multiplex PCR, lists solely in-frame clones and lacks some. The table lists around 1,900,000 clones, around 93% of them singletons. CD45RO-negative cells were positively selected for CCR7, leaving out terminally differentiated effector memory CD45RA+ cells. Sequencing used naive CD8+ T cells from PBMCs. The receptors originated from a man aged 18 to 30 in good health. Some clones in this sample may be carry-over from other donors' samples.

The V and J genes are TRBV13 and TRBJ2-1, with 9 positions matching TRBD1. The CDR3 runs to 13 residues. Per the germline V gene, CDR1 is PRHDT and CDR2 is FYEKMQ (reference sequence). Losses at the gene ends were 5 bases for V and 10 bases for J; bases not matched to a gene: 6. In DNA form, the CDR3 reads TGTGCCAGCAGCATGGGACAGGGAAAAGAGCAGTTCTTC. The encoded protein is CASSMGQGKEQFF. The entire variable domain, with the rest obtained from reference TRBV13 and TRBJ2-1, is as follows: AAGVIQSPRHLIKEKRETATLKCYPIPRHDTVYWYQQGPGQDPQFLISFYEKMQSDKGSIPDRFSAQQFSDYHSELNMSSLELGDSALYFCASSMGQGKEQFFGPGTRLTVL.

J is TRBJ1-2 and V is TRBV6-1, with 7 positions matching TRBD1. V lost 2 bases to trimming and J lost 6 bases; unmatched junction nucleotides: 6. The CDR3 has 14 residues. Germline-derived CDR1 and CDR2 are MNHNS and SASEGT. Here the CDR3 DNA reads TGTGCCAGCAGTGAATTTGGGACAGAGAATGGCTACACCTTC. As protein: CASSEFGTENGYTF.

The V call is TRBV5-1, the J call TRBJ2-1; 11 positions match TRBD2. CDR1 and CDR2 (germline): SGHRS, YFSETQ. This CDR3 region has 16 residues. J lost 8 bases, V lost 2 bases, and 9 bases had no gene match. The CDR3 is CASSFLAGGSVDEQFF. CDR3 nucleotide sequence: TGCGCCAGCAGCTTCTTAGCGGGAGGGTCCGTGGATGAGCAGTTCTTC.

As regards this clone: A much larger clonotype is one base distant, so this may be a read error. The rearrangement links TRBV7-2 to TRBJ2-2; D is undetermined. V shed 5 bases and J shed 5 bases, with 3 bases lying between them. The CDR3 loop spans 11 amino acids. Germline V gene data show CDR1 as SGHTA and CDR2 as FQGNSA. The CDR3 DNA follows: TGTGCCAGCAGCGGGACCGGGGAGCTGTTTTTT. This codes for CASSGTGELFF.

The V and J genes are TRBV27 and TRBJ1-2; a weak D match, TRBD1 (6 bases). Germline CDR1 MNHEY, CDR2 SMNVEV (reference sequence). CDR3 size: 15 residues. V lost 0 bases and J lost 2, with 10 bases in between. The CDR3 reads CASSLSQGRNYGYTF. In DNA form, the CDR3 reads TGTGCCAGCAGTTTATCACAGGGAAGGAACTATGGCTACACCTTC.

This rearrangement joins TRBV7-9 to TRBJ2-4; tentative D call: TRBD2 (5 bases). The CDR3 has 15 amino acids. V was cut by 5 bases and J by 5 bases, with 16 bases left in between. Looked up from germline, CDR1 is SEHNR and CDR2 is FQNEAQ (reference sequence). The CDR3 DNA reads as TGTGCCAGCAGCGACGATCGGGAAACGGAAAACATTCAGTACTTC. Its protein is CASSDDRETENIQYF.

V usage is TRBV27 and J usage is TRBJ2-5; TRBD2 matches 8 bases. The junction had 8 bases not matched to a gene; V was cut back by 4 bases and J by 1 base. Germline CDR1 is MNHEY and CDR2 is SMNVEV (reference sequence). This CDR3 has 16 residues. CDR3 nucleotide sequence: TGTGCCAGCAGTTCTTATAGCGGGGCACTCCAAGAGACCCAGTACTTC. As protein: CASSSYSGALQETQYF.

The chain couples TRBV6-5 to TRBJ1-2; D unclear. Between the trimmed V and J ends, which lost 4 bases and 7 bases, there was a span of 10 bases. The CDR3 spans 12 residues. Germline V lookup: CDR1 MNHEY, CDR2 SVGAGI. CDR3 in amino acids: CASSSFSPGYTF. The CDR3 nucleotides read TGTGCCAGCAGTTCTTTCTCTCCTGGCTACACCTTC.

This clone is a singleton in its sample. The chain combines TRBV6-5 with TRBJ1-1; possibly TRBD1 for D (6 bases). CDR1 and CDR2 from the germline V gene are MNHEY and SVGAGI. V was pared by 5 bases and J by 4 bases, with 11 bases between. CDR3 size: 13 residues. CDR3 residues: CASSRRGATEAFF. CDR3 in DNA: TGTGCCAGCAGTCGACGGGGGGCCACTGAAGCTTTCTTT.

The rearrangement links TRBV7-9 to TRBJ2-2; the D gene is possibly TRBD2 (5 bases). V was shortened by 0 bases and J by 4 bases, with 12 bases between the two germline ends. The CDR3 consists of 16 residues. The germline gives CDR1 SEHNR, CDR2 FQNEAQ (reference sequence). CDR3 nucleotide sequence: TGTGCCAGCAGCTTAGCCTATCTTGGAGGCACCGGGGAGCTGTTTTTT. Its translation is CASSLAYLGGTGELFF.

This clone was counted a single time. V usage is TRBV30 and J usage is TRBJ2-2, with 7 bases lining up with TRBD2. In germline, CDR1 is GTSNPN, CDR2 SVGIG (reference sequence). There are 17 residues in the CDR3. V gave up 0 bases and J gave up 1 base; unmatched junction bases: 8. CDR3 loop: CAWSVLAAGLNTGELFF. In DNA, the CDR3 is TGTGCCTGGAGTGTCCTAGCAGCGGGACTGAACACCGGGGAGCTGTTTTTT.

The rearrangement links TRBV27 to TRBJ2-7; 8 bases align to TRBD1. The V and J ends lost 5 bases and 2 bases, in that order; junction bases with no gene match: 8. Germline V lookup: CDR1 MNHEY, CDR2 SMNVEV (reference sequence). CDR3 length equals 15 residues. CDR3 sequence reads: CASSTWTGSTYEQYF. In nucleotides, the CDR3 is TGTGCCAGCAGTACCTGGACAGGGAGCACCTACGAGCAGTACTTC.

This chain joins TRBV19 and TRBJ1-5, with D possibly being TRBD1 (6 bases). In germline, CDR1 is LNHDA, CDR2 SQIVND (reference sequence). CDR3 length equals 15 residues. Trimming pared 2 bases from V and 5 bases from J, leaving 13 bases between. The CDR3 sequence: CASSIYRVVDQPQHF. The CDR3 DNA follows: TGTGCCAGTAGTATATACAGGGTGGTCGATCAGCCCCAGCATTTT.

The chain is built from TRBV28 and TRBJ1-3; 9 bases are shared with TRBD1. Germline values: CDR1 MDHEN, CDR2 SYDVKM. This CDR3 comprises 15 residues. Unmatched junction bases numbered 3, after V lost 6 bases and J lost 0 bases. The CDR3 is CASRGQGRSGNTIYF. The CDR3 bases are TGTGCCAGCAGGGGACAGGGCCGCTCTGGAAACACCATATATTTT.

The chain recombines TRBV13 with TRBJ2-1; D ambiguous. Trimming pared 1 base from V and 0 bases from J, leaving 10 bases between. Germline CDR1 and CDR2: PRHDT and FYEKMQ (reference sequence). The CDR3 extends over 16 amino acids. The CDR3 DNA reads as TGTGCCAGCAGCTTAGATCTGGCAGCCTCCTACAATGAGCAGTTCTTC. Its translation: CASSLDLAASYNEQFF.

CDR3 protein: CASSLDRSHEQYF. The CDR3 region has the DNA TGTGCCAGCAGCTTAGACAGATCTCACGAGCAGTACTTC. The V gene is TRBV13, the J gene TRBJ2-7; D is undetermined. The V gene lost 1 base and the J gene lost 5 bases, with 9 bases spanning the gap. This CDR3 is built from 13 residues. Germline V lookup: CDR1 PRHDT, CDR2 FYEKMQ (reference sequence).

The gene calls are TRBV5-6 and TRBJ2-4; possible D gene TRBD2, 5 bases. The CDR3 covers 14 residues. Germline V gene lookup returns CDR1 SGHDT and CDR2 YYEEEE. Trimming shortened V by 2 bases and J by 6 bases, and 12 bases separated the two germline ends. DNA of the CDR3: TGTGCCAGCAGCTTCTCGGGAAATGTAAACATTCAGTACTTC. Protein product: CASSFSGNVNIQYF.

The gene calls are TRBV5-1 and TRBJ1-2; D perhaps matches TRBD1 (6 bases). The CDR3 consists of 14 residues. The germline V and J ends were trimmed by 2 bases and 6 bases, with 14 bases remaining between them. Per germline, CDR1 SGHRS and CDR2 YFSETQ. CDR3 DNA: TGCGCCAGCAGCTTCGGCTCGAGACAGGATGGCTACACCTTC. Its translation is CASSFGSRQDGYTF.

The chain employs TRBV6-1 and TRBJ2-7, with 7 positions matching TRBD1. The J segment lost 6 bases and the V segment lost 0 bases, leaving 5 bases of the junction unmatched. Germline assignment: CDR1 MNHNS and CDR2 SASEGT. This CDR3 contains 14 residues. The CDR3, as DNA: TGTGCCAGCAGTGAAGCCATTCAGGGGGTCGAGCAGTACTTC. Protein product: CASSEAIQGVEQYF.